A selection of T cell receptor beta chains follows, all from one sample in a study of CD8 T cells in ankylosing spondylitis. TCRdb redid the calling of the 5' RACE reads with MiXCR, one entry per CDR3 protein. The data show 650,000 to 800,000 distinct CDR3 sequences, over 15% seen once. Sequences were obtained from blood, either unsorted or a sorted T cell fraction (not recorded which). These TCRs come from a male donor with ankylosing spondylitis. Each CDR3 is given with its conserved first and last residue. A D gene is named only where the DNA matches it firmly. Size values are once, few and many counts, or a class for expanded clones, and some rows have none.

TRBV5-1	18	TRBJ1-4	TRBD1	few	CASSLPGQGAPTNEKLFF	TGCGCCAGCAGCCTGCCGGGACAGGGGGCTCCAACTAATGAAAAACTGTTTTTT
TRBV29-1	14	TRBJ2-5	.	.	CSVGRQARGETQYF	TGCAGCGTTGGGAGACAGGCGAGAGGGGAGACCCAGTACTTC
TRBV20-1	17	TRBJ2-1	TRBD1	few	CSARGGGHDRSYNEQFF	TGCAGTGCCCGAGGGGGCGGGCACGACCGTTCCTACAATGAGCAGTTCTTC
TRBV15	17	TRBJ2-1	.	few	CATGSDRQKNTYNEQFF	TGTGCCACCGGAAGCGACAGACAGAAAAATACCTACAATGAGCAGTTCTTC
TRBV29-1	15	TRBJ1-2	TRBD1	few	CSVDVGGDRKYGYTF	TGCAGCGTTGACGTCGGGGGGGACAGGAAATATGGCTACACCTTC
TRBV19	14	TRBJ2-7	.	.	CASSIGVASYEQYF	TGTGCCAGTAGTATAGGCGTAGCAAGCTACGAGCAGTACTTC
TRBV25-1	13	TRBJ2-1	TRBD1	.	CASSETGVREQFF	TGTGCCAGCAGTGAAACAGGGGTTCGGGAGCAGTTCTTC
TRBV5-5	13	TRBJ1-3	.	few	CASSLDPFYTIYF	TGTGCCAGCAGCTTGGATCCCTTCTACACCATATATTTT
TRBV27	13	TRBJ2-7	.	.	CASSLTGEGEQYF	TGTGCCAGCAGTTTAACTGGGGAAGGCGAGCAGTACTTC
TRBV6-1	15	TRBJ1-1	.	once	CASSPAGTLNTEAFF	TGTGCCAGCAGTCCGGCCGGGACGCTGAACACTGAAGCTTTCTTT
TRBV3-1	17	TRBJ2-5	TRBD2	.	CASSPPGLAGVGETQYF	TGTGCCAGCAGTCCGCCGGGACTAGCGGGAGTAGGAGAGACCCAGTACTTC
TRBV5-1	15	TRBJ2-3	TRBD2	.	CASSRLAGDSDTQYF	TGCGCCAGCAGCCGGTTAGCGGGGGATTCGGATACGCAGTATTTT
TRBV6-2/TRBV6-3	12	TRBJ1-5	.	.	CASSFNPQPQHF	TGTGCCAGCAGTTTCAACCCTCAGCCCCAGCATTTT
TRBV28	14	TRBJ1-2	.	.	CASSGQPGAYGYTF	TGTGCCAGCAGTGGACAACCCGGGGCCTATGGCTACACCTTC
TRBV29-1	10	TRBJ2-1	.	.	CSVLDNEQFF	TGCAGCGTTCTAGACAATGAGCAGTTCTTC
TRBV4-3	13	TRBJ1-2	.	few	CASSQVVGGGYTF	TGCGCCAGCAGCCAAGTTGTAGGGGGGGGCTACACCTTC
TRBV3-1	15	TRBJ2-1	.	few	CASSQVGGQYNEQFF	TGTGCCAGCAGCCAGGTGGGGGGACAATACAATGAGCAGTTCTTC
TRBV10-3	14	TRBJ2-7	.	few	CATEQGFGSYEQYF	TGTGCCACCGAACAGGGTTTTGGCTCCTACGAGCAGTACTTC
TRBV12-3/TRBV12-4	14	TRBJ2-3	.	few	CASSSDSARVTQYF	TGTGCCAGCAGTTCGGACAGCGCTCGAGTTACGCAGTATTTT
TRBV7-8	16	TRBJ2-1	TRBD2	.	CASSLGGLEGYNEQFF	TGTGCCAGCAGCTTAGGTGGACTAGAGGGCTACAATGAGCAGTTCTTC
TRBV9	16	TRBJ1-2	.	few	CASSTRVGEDSYGYTF	TGTGCCAGCAGCACGAGAGTGGGGGAGGATAGCTATGGCTACACCTTC
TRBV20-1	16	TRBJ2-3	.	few	CSARDPWAESTDTQYF	TGCAGTGCTAGAGATCCATGGGCAGAAAGCACAGATACGCAGTATTTT
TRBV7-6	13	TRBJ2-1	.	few	CASSFRSYNEQFF	TGTGCCAGCAGCTTCCGCAGTTACAATGAGCAGTTCTTC
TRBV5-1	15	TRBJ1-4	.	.	CASSLMPGLNEKLFF	TGCGCCAGCAGCTTGATGCCGGGCCTCAATGAAAAACTGTTTTTT
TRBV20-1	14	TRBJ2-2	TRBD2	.	CSARGGSPTGELFF	TGCAGTGCTAGGGGCGGGAGTCCCACCGGGGAGCTGTTTTTT
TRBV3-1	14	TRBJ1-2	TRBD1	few	CASSTGQFNYGYTF	TGTGCCAGCAGCACGGGACAGTTTAACTATGGCTACACCTTC
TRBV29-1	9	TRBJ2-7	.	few	CSAKGEQYF	TGCAGCGCAAAGGGCGAGCAGTACTTC
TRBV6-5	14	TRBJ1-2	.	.	CASSYYSGEGGYTF	TGTGCCAGCAGTTACTATTCGGGGGAAGGTGGCTACACCTTC
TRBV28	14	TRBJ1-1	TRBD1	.	CASSLRQGKAEAFF	TGTGCCAGCAGTCTAAGACAGGGGAAGGCTGAAGCTTTCTTT
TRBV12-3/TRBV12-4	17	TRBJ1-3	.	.	CAISLAGYTDSGNTIYF	TGTGCCATCAGTTTAGCGGGTTATACGGACTCTGGAAACACCATATATTTT
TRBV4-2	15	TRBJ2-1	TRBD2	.	CASSQAGSGGNEQFF	TGTGCCAGCAGCCAAGCGGGTAGCGGGGGTAATGAGCAGTTCTTC
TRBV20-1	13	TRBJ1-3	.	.	CSASPTTGNTIYF	TGCAGTGCTAGTCCAACGACTGGAAACACCATATATTTT
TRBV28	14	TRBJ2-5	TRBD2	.	CASTPRGGRETQYF	TGTGCCAGCACCCCGAGGGGAGGGAGGGAGACCCAGTACTTC
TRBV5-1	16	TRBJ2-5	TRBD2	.	CASGKSGGVGQETQYF	TGCGCCAGCGGAAAAAGCGGGGGGGTTGGGCAAGAGACCCAGTACTTC
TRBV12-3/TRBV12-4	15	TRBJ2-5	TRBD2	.	CASSFSLAAKETQYF	TGTGCCAGCAGTTTCTCTCTAGCGGCAAAAGAGACCCAGTACTTC
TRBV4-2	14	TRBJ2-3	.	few	CASSHELPTGPQYF	TGTGCCAGCAGCCATGAATTACCCACGGGACCGCAGTATTTT
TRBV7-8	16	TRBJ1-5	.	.	CASSLVWGGVAQPQHF	TGTGCCAGCAGCTTAGTCTGGGGGGGGGTTGCTCAGCCCCAGCATTTT
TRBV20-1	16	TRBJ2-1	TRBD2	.	CSARNSGRFSYNEQFF	TGCAGTGCTAGAAATAGCGGGAGGTTCTCCTACAATGAGCAGTTCTTC
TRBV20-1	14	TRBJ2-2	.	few	CSASGPRNTGELFF	TGCAGTGCTAGCGGTCCCAGAAACACCGGGGAGCTGTTTTTT
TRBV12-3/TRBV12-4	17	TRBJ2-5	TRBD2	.	CASSFGTSGRAGETQYF	TGTGCCAGCAGTTTTGGGACTAGCGGGAGGGCCGGTGAGACCCAGTACTTC
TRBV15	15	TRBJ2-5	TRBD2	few	CATSRGTSGEETQYF	TGTGCCACCAGCAGAGGGACTAGCGGGGAGGAGACCCAGTACTTC
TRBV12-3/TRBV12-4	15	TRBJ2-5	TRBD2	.	CASRVGAGGPETQYF	TGTGCCAGCCGAGTTGGGGCGGGGGGCCCGGAGACCCAGTACTTC
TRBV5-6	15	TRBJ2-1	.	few	CASSPEVADYNEQFF	TGTGCCAGCAGCCCCGAGGTAGCGGATTACAATGAGCAGTTCTTC
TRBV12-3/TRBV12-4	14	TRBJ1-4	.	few	CASSLWGPNEKLFF	TGTGCCAGCAGTTTGTGGGGGCCTAATGAAAAACTGTTTTTT
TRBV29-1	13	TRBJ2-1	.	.	CSVGGVSYNEQFF	TGCAGCGTTGGTGGGGTATCCTACAATGAGCAGTTCTTC
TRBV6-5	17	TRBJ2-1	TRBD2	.	CASSYRMGTSGMNEQFF	TGTGCCAGCAGTTACCGTATGGGGACTAGCGGGATGAATGAGCAGTTCTTC
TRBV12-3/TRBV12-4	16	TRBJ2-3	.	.	CASSLQGPGLTDTQYF	TGTGCCAGCAGTTTACAGGGCCCGGGACTCACAGATACGCAGTATTTT
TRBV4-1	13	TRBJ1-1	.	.	CASSQVMNTEAFF	TGCGCCAGCAGCCAAGTCATGAACACTGAAGCTTTCTTT
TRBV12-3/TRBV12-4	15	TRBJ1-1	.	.	CASSLTLLGDTEAFF	TGTGCCAGCAGTTTGACACTCCTGGGGGACACTGAAGCTTTCTTT
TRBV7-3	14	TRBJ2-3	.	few	CASSLYSGSDTQYF	TGTGCCAGCAGCTTATACTCAGGGTCAGATACGCAGTATTTT
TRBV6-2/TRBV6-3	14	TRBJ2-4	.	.	CASSKGLAKNIQYF	TGTGCCAGCAGCAAAGGCTTAGCCAAAAACATTCAGTACTTC
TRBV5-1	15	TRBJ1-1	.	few	CASSSGLWGNTEAFF	TGCGCCAGCAGCTCAGGTTTATGGGGAAACACTGAAGCTTTCTTT
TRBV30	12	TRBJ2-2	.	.	CAWSAFTGELFF	TGTGCCTGGAGTGCCTTTACCGGGGAGCTGTTTTTT
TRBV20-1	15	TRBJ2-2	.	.	CSASRTGSESGELFF	TGCAGTGCTAGCCGGACTGGTAGCGAATCCGGGGAGCTGTTTTTT
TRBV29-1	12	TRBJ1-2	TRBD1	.	CSVRGQDYGYTF	TGCAGCGTCCGGGGACAGGACTATGGCTACACCTTC